This T cell receptor beta chain was identified in a study of T cell repertoires in cytomegalovirus infection. Overall study: Based on public TCR beta signatures, there were indications of CMV infection and of a matching HLA type. Points from the study as a whole: The cumulative frequency of public TCR beta families distinguished individuals who carried CMV together with the relevant HLA. Dominant in the ex vivo response were TCR beta clonotypes restricted by HLA-C and specific for CMV.

Germline V gives CDR1 SEHNR, CDR2 FQNEAQ (reference sequence). V shed 1 base and J shed 12 bases, with 13 bases lying between them. CDR3 length: 13 residues. In its sample, this clonotype was seen many times. As yet, its antigen is unknown. TCRdb re-called the reads through MiXCR, storing one row per CDR3 protein. Here the sample spans almost 550,000 distinct CDR3 sequences, 16% being singletons. Sequencing used CD8+ T cells from PBMCs. The source is a human donor in good health (CMV status not recorded). Some clones in this sample may be carry-over from other donors' samples. This sequence joins TRBV7-9 and TRBJ2-1; perhaps TRBD1 as D (6 bases). In DNA form, the CDR3 reads TGTGCCAGCAGCTTAGACTTAACACAGGGGCAGTTCTTC. It codes for CASSLDLTQGQFF.